The clone carrying this T cell receptor beta chain has only a few counts. Its antigen is undetermined. Looked up from germline, CDR1 is DFQATT and CDR2 is SNEGSKA (reference sequence). The trim removed 0 bases at V and 5 bases at J, leaving 6 bases unmatched. This CDR3 is built from 14 residues. This sample stems from a study of vaccination and CD4 T cells after COVID-19. Study information: The post-vaccine samples came a median approximately 70 days after dose two (range 14 to 241).

With the Oncomine TCR Beta short-read assay, DNA from cultured CD4+ T cells was sequenced. The authors extracted genomic DNA from cultured CD4+ T cells. Using its own MiXCR run on the PCR reads, TCRdb lists one record per CDR3 protein. The sample shows 15,000 to 25,000 distinct CDR3 sequences, about 40% of them seen only once. The treatment: roughly nine-day PBMC culture with coronavirus spike peptide pools or control peptides (ViraFEST assay). Peptide pool stimulation in ViraFEST expanded antigen-specific T cells, whose TCRs were then sequenced. Nucleocapsid antibodies tested negative before and after vaccination in healthy vaccine recipients, excluding prior SARS-CoV-2 infection.

This TCR derives from a human donor who received a COVID-19 vaccine. The rearrangement joins TRBV20-1 to TRBJ1-2, with 7 bases fitting TRBD1. This specimen consisted of CD4+ T cells from blood, cultured in vitro, obtained before SARS-CoV-2 vaccination. The CDR3, as DNA: TGCAGTGCTAGAGAGGGCAGGGGGGATTATGGCTACACCTTC. As protein: CSAREGRGDYGYTF.